This section outlines one TCR beta chain sequence together with its context. Antigen unknown. Per sample, some 10^5 TCR templates were assayed. Profiled with immunoSEQ multiplex PCR; TCRdb holds only in-frame clones, not every one. The sample yields roughly 100,000 clones, more than 85% seen once. This entry is derived from a study of siplizumab effects on memory and regulatory T cells. Study-level results: With siplizumab, cumulative frequency of CD4+ memory-derived alloreactive sequences dropped significantly. Confirmatory evidence of suppressive function in proliferating siplizumab-culture Tregs was not obtained. Neither a naive nor a memory phenotype was assignable to roughly 75-96% of proliferating CD4+ or CD8+ clones.

This CDR3 comprises 12 residues. The V end lost 0 bases, the J end lost 5 bases, and 5 bases lay between the germline ends. The V gene's germline CDR1 is MNHNY and CDR2 SVGAGI (reference sequence). The sequenced sample consisted of CD4+ T cells sorted from blood. This TCR derives from a human donor in good health. This chain joins TRBV6-6 and TRBJ2-7; D not certain. In DNA form, the CDR3 reads TGTGCCAGCAGTTACTCGAGCGACGAGCAGTACTTC. Amino acids: CASSYSSDEQYF.